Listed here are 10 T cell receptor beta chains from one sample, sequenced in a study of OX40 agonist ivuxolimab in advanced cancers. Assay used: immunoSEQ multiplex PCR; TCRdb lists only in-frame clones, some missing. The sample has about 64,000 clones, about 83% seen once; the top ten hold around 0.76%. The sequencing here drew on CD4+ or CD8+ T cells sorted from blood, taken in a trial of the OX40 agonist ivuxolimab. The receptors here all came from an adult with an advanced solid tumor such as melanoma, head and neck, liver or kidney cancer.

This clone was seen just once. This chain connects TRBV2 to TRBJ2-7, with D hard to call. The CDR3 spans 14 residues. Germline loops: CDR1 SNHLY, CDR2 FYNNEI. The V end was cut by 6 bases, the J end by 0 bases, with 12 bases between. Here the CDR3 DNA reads TGTGCCAGCAGAACAAGGGTCCTCTCCTACGAGCAGTACTTC. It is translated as CASRTRVLSYEQYF.

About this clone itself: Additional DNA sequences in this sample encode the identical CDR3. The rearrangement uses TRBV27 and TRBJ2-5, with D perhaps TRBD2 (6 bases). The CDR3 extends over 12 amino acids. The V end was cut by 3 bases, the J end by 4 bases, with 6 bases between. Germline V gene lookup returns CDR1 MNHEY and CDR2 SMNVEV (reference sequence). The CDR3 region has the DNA TGTGCCAGCAGTTTGCGGGGAGAGACCCAGTACTTC. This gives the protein CASSLRGETQYF.

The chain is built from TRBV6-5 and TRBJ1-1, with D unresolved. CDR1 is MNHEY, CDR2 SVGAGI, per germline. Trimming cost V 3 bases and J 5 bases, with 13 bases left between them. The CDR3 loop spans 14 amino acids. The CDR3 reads CASSYGAAVTEAFF. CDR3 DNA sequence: TGTGCCAGCAGTTATGGCGCGGCAGTAACTGAAGCTTTCTTT.

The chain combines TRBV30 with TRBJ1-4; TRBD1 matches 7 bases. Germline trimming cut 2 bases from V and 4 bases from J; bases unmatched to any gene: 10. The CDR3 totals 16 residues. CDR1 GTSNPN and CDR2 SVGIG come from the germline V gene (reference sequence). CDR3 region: CAWSRGGGTVNEKLFF. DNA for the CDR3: TGTGCCTGGAGTCGAGGAGGGGGGACAGTTAATGAAAAACTGTTTTTT.

The CDR3 nucleotides read TGTGCCAGCAGCGACCCCGGACAGGTCCAAGAGACCCAGTACTTC. This gives the protein CASSDPGQVQETQYF. This sequence joins TRBV11-2 and TRBJ2-5; TRBD1 aligns across 7 bases. In germline, CDR1 is SGHAT, CDR2 FQNNGV. Trimming at V came to 5 bases and at J to 1 base, leaving 7 bases not matched to a gene. This CDR3 contains 15 residues. Supplemented by reference TRBV11-2 and TRBJ2-5, the full variable domain reads EAGVAQSPRYKIIEKRQSVAFWCNPISGHATLYWYQQILGQGPKLLIQFQNNGVVDDSQLPKDRFSAERLKGVDSTLKIQPAKLEDSAVYLCASSDPGQVQETQYFGPGTRLLVL.

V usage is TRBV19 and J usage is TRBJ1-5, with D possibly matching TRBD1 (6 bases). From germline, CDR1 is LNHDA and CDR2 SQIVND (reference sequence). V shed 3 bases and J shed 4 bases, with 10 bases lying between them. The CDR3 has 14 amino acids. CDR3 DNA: TGTGCCAGTAGTATCTCCCAGGGGAATCAGCCCCAGCATTTT. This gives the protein CASSISQGNQPQHF.

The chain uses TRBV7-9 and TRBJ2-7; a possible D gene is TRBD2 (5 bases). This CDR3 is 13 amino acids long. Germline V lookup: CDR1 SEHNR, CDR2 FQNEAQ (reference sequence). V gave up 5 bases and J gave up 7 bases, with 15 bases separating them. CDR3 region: CASSPGGLGEQYF. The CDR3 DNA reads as TGTGCCAGCAGCCCCGGCGGGCTGGGGGAGCAGTACTTC.

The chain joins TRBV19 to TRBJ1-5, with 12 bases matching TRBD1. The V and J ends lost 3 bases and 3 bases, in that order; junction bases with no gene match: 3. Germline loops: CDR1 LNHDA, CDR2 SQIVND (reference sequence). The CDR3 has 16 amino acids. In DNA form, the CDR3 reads TGTGCCAGTAGTATCTGGGGACAGGGGGCCAATCAGCCCCAGCATTTT. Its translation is CASSIWGQGANQPQHF.

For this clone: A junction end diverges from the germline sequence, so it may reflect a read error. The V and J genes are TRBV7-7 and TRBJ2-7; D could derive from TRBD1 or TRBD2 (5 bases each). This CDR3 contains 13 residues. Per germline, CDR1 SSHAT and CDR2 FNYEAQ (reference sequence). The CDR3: CASSLGVGDEQYF. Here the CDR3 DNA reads TGTGCTAGCAGCTTAGGGGTCGGGGACGAGCAGTACTTC.

CDR3 residues: CASSLEGWATEAFF. The CDR3 DNA reads as TGCGCCAGCAGCTTGGAGGGATGGGCCACTGAAGCTTTCTTT. V is TRBV5-1 and J is TRBJ1-1; D ambiguous. Germline V gives CDR1 SGHRS, CDR2 YFSETQ. V dropped 0 bases and J dropped 4 bases, with 10 bases sitting between them. The CDR3 contains 14 residues. The variable domain in full, completed from reference TRBV5-1 and TRBJ1-1, reads KAGVTQTPRYLIKTRGQQVTLSCSPISGHRSVSWYQQTPGQGLQFLFEYFSETQRNKGNFPGRFSGRQFSNSRSEMNVSTLELGDSALYLCASSLEGWATEAFFGQGTRLTVV.